The rows below give T cell receptor beta chains drawn from one sample of a study of spatial heterogeneity in lung cancer. One entry per CDR3 protein results from TCRdb running MiXCR on the 5' RACE reads. The data hold some 32,000 distinct CDR3 sequences, with about 10% observed a single time. The sample was PBMCs, taken at follow-up. The receptors originated from a female donor with early-stage non-small cell lung cancer. Both conserved end residues are part of each CDR3. The order of the fields is V gene, J gene, D gene, clone size, CDR3 protein, CDR3 DNA. A D gene is named only where the DNA matches it firmly. The size entry is marked missing in some rows and otherwise reads once, few, many or a size class.

V gene: TRBV6-6
J gene: TRBJ1-1
D gene: NA
clone size: many
CDR3 protein: CASSRGGSTNTEAFF
CDR3 DNA: TGTGCCAGCAGTCGCGGGGGGAGCACGAACACTGAAGCTTTCTTT

V gene: TRBV20-1
J gene: TRBJ1-5
D gene: TRBD1
clone size: many
CDR3 protein: CSASGQGKPQHF
CDR3 DNA: TGCAGTGCTAGTGGACAGGGCAAGCCCCAGCATTTT

V gene: TRBV6-6
J gene: TRBJ1-1
D gene: TRBD1
clone size: many
CDR3 protein: CASRTTGGTEAFF
CDR3 DNA: TGTGCCAGCAGAACAACAGGGGGCACTGAAGCTTTCTTT

V gene: TRBV28
J gene: TRBJ1-2
D gene: NA
clone size: NA
CDR3 protein: CASTVGDYGYTF
CDR3 DNA: TGTGCCAGCACCGTGGGGGACTATGGCTACACCTTC

V gene: TRBV27
J gene: TRBJ1-1
D gene: NA
clone size: many
CDR3 protein: CASSAYSPQALNTEAFF
CDR3 DNA: TGTGCCAGCAGTGCTTACTCACCACAAGCCCTGAACACTGAAGCTTTCTTT

V gene: TRBV19
J gene: TRBJ2-3
D gene: TRBD2
clone size: few
CDR3 protein: CASKAGTSDTDTQYF
CDR3 DNA: TGTGCCAGTAAGGCCGGGACTAGCGACACAGATACGCAGTATTTT

V gene: TRBV25-1
J gene: TRBJ2-2
D gene: NA
clone size: NA
CDR3 protein: CASSENTGELFF
CDR3 DNA: TGTGCCAGCAGTGAGAACACCGGGGAGCTGTTTTTT

V gene: TRBV5-1
J gene: TRBJ1-1
D gene: TRBD1
clone size: many
CDR3 protein: CASSPGQGWTEAFF
CDR3 DNA: TGCGCCAGCAGCCCGGGACAGGGGTGGACTGAAGCTTTCTTT

V gene: TRBV7-9
J gene: TRBJ1-1
D gene: NA
clone size: few
CDR3 protein: CASSWTNTEAFF
CDR3 DNA: TGTGCCAGCAGCTGGACGAACACTGAAGCTTTCTTT

V gene: TRBV12-3/TRBV12-4
J gene: TRBJ1-2
D gene: TRBD1
clone size: NA
CDR3 protein: CASSPTRTGDYTF
CDR3 DNA: TGTGCCAGCAGTCCCACGAGGACAGGGGACTACACCTTC

V gene: TRBV25-1
J gene: TRBJ2-1
D gene: NA
clone size: NA
CDR3 protein: CASSSPYNEQFF
CDR3 DNA: TGTGCCAGCAGCTCCCCCTACAATGAGCAGTTCTTC

V gene: TRBV7-2
J gene: TRBJ1-1
D gene: NA
clone size: many
CDR3 protein: CASSSPVPVTEAFF
CDR3 DNA: TGTGCCAGCAGTTCACCCGTCCCTGTCACTGAAGCTTTCTTT

V gene: TRBV28
J gene: TRBJ2-3
D gene: NA
clone size: NA
CDR3 protein: CASSIGIRDTQYF
CDR3 DNA: TGTGCCAGTTCAATAGGGATTAGAGATACGCAGTATTTT

V gene: TRBV7-2
J gene: TRBJ2-1
D gene: TRBD2
clone size: few
CDR3 protein: CASSPEGAGFDEQFF
CDR3 DNA: TGTGCCAGCAGCCCCGAAGGAGCGGGGTTCGATGAGCAGTTCTTC

V gene: TRBV28
J gene: TRBJ2-5
D gene: NA
clone size: many
CDR3 protein: CASSLQGTQYF
CDR3 DNA: TGTGCCAGCAGTTTACAAGGGACCCAGTACTTC

V gene: TRBV18
J gene: TRBJ1-2
D gene: NA
clone size: few
CDR3 protein: CASSPAGTQDGYTF
CDR3 DNA: TGTGCCAGCTCTCCCGCCGGGACACAGGATGGCTACACCTTC

V gene: TRBV3-1
J gene: TRBJ2-3
D gene: NA
clone size: NA
CDR3 protein: CASSQDALLSDTQYF
CDR3 DNA: TGTGCCAGCAGCCAAGACGCCCTGCTATCCGATACGCAGTATTTT

V gene: TRBV24-1
J gene: TRBJ2-7
D gene: NA
clone size: NA
CDR3 protein: CATKDSGSYEQYF
CDR3 DNA: TGTGCCACCAAGGACAGCGGCTCCTACGAGCAGTACTTC

V gene: TRBV7-2
J gene: TRBJ2-2
D gene: NA
clone size: NA
CDR3 protein: CASSLSNTGELFF
CDR3 DNA: TGTGCCAGCAGCTTATCTAACACCGGGGAGCTGTTTTTT

V gene: TRBV11-2
J gene: TRBJ2-2
D gene: NA
clone size: many
CDR3 protein: CASSTRTRTGELFF
CDR3 DNA: TGTGCCAGCAGCACTAGGACACGAACGGGGGAGCTGTTTTTT

V gene: TRBV19
J gene: TRBJ1-1
D gene: NA
clone size: many
CDR3 protein: CASSLPTMNTEAFF
CDR3 DNA: TGTGCCAGTAGTCTTCCGACAATGAACACTGAAGCTTTCTTT

V gene: TRBV12-3/TRBV12-4
J gene: TRBJ1-4
D gene: TRBD1
clone size: many
CDR3 protein: CASSAQGAPGEKLFF
CDR3 DNA: TGTGCCAGCAGCGCGCAGGGGGCGCCTGGTGAAAAACTGTTTTTT

V gene: TRBV29-1
J gene: TRBJ1-2
D gene: TRBD1
clone size: few
CDR3 protein: CSAPLGQGPANYGYTF
CDR3 DNA: TGCAGCGCCCCTTTGGGACAGGGACCAGCTAACTATGGCTACACCTTC